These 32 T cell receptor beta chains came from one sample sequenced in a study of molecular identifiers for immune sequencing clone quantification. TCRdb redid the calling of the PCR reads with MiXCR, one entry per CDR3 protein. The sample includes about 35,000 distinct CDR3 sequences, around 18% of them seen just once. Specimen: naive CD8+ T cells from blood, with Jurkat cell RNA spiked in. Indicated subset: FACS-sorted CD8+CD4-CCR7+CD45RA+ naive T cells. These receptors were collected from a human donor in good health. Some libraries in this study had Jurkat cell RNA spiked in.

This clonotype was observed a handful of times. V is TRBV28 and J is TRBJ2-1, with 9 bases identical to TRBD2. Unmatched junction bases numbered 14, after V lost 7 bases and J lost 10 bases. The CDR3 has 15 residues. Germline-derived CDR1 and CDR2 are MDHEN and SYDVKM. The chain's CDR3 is CASTLGVAGAGEQFF. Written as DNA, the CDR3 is TGTGCCAGCACCCTGGGGGTAGCGGGAGCGGGAGAGCAGTTCTTC. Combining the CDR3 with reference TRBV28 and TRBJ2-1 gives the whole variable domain DVKVTQSSRYLVKRTGEKVFLECVQDMDHENMFWYRQDPGLGLRLIYFSYDVKMKEKGDIPEGYSVSREKKERFSLILESASTNQTSMYLCASTLGVAGAGEQFFGPGTRLTVL.

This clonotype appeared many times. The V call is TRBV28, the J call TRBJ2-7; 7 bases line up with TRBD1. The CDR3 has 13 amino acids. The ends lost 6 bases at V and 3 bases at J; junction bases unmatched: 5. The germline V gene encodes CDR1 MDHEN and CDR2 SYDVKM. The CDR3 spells CASSLGGGYEQYF. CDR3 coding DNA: TGTGCCAGCAGCCTAGGGGGCGGCTACGAGCAGTACTTC. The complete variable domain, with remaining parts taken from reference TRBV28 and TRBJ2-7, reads DVKVTQSSRYLVKRTGEKVFLECVQDMDHENMFWYRQDPGLGLRLIYFSYDVKMKEKGDIPEGYSVSREKKERFSLILESASTNQTSMYLCASSLGGGYEQYFGPGTRLTVT.

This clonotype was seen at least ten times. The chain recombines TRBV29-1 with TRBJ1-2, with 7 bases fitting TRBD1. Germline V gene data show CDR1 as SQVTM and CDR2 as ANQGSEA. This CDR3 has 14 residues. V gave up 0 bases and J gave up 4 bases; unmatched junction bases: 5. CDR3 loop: CSVEDHAGGYGYTF. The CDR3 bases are TGCAGCGTTGAAGATCATGCAGGGGGCTATGGCTACACCTTC.

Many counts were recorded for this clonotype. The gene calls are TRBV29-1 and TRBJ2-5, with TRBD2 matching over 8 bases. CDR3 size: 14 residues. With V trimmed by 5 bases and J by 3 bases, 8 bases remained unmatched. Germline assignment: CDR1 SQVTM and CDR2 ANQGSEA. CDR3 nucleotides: TGCAGCGTTTTCCCGGGACTAGTCAAAGAGACCCAGTACTTC. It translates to CSVFPGLVKETQYF.

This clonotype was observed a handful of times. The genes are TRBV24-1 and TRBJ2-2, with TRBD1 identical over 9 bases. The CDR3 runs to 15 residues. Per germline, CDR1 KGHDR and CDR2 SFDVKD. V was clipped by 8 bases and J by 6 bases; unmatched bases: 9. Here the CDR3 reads CATNTGTGFPGELFF. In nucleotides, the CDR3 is TGTGCCACCAACACCGGGACAGGGTTTCCCGGGGAGCTGTTTTTT.

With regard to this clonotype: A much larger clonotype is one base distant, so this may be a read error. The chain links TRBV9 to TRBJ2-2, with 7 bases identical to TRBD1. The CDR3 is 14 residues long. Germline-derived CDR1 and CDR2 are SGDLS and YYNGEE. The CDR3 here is CARSWGQKPGELFF. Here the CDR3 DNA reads TGTGCCCGCAGCTGGGGACAGAAGCCCGGGGAGCTGTTTTTT.

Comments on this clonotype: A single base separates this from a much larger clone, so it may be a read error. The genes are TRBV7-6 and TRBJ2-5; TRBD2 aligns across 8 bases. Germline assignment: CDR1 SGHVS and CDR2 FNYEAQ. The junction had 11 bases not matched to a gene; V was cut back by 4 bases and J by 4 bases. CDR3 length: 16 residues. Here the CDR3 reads CASSSTSERALETQYF. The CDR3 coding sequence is TGTGCCAGCAGCTCGACTAGCGAGAGGGCCTTAGAGACCCAGTACTTC.

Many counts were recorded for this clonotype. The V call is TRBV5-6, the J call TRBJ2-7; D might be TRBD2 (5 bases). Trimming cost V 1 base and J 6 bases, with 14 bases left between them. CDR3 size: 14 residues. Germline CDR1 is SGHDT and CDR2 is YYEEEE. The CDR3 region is CASSLWGLGSEQYF. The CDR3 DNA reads TGTGCCAGCAGCTTGTGGGGATTGGGGAGCGAGCAGTACTTC.

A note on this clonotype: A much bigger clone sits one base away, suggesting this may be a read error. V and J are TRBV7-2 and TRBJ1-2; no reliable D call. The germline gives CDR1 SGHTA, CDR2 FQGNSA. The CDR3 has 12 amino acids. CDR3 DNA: TGTGCCGGCAGCCTGGGCCTCCTGGGCTACACCTTC. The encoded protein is CAGSLGLLGYTF.

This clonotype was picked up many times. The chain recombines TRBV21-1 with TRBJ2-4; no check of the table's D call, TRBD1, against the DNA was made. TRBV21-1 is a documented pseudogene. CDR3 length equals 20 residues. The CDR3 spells CASSKGRGSWIGEAKNIQYF. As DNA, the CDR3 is TGTGCCAGCAGCAAAGGAAGGGGTTCCTGGATCGGGGAAGCCAAAAACATTCAGTACTTC.

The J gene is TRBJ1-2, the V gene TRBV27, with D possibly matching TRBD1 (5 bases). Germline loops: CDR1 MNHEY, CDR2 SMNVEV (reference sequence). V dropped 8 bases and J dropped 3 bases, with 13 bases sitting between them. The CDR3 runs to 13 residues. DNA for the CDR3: TGTGCCAGCCGGGACTTTAGCGACTATGGCTACACCTTC. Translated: CASRDFSDYGYTF.

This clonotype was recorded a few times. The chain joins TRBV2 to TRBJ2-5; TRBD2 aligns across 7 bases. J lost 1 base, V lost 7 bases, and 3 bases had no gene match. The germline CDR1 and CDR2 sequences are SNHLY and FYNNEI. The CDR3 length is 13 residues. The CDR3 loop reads CASIWTSQETQYF. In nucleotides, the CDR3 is TGTGCCAGCATATGGACTAGCCAAGAGACCCAGTACTTC.

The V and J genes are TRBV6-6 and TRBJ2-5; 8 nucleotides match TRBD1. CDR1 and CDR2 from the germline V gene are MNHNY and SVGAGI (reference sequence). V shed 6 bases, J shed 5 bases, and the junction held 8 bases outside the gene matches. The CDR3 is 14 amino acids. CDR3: CASREPGGRETQYF. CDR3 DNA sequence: TGTGCCAGCAGAGAACCAGGGGGCAGGGAGACCCAGTACTTC.

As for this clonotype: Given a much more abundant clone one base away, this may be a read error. The CDR3 DNA is TGTGCCAGCCGGGGCCCAAACTATGGCTACGCCTTC. Protein sequence: CASRGPNYGYAF. This rearrangement joins TRBV12-3 or TRBV12-4 to TRBJ1-2; perhaps TRBD1 as D (5 bases). The CDR3 runs to 12 residues.

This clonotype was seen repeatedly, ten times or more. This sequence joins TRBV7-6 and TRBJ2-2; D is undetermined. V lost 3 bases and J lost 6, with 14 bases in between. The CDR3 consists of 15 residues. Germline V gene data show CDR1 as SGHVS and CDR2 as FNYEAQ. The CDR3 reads CASSFSRLDPGELFF. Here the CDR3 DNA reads TGTGCCAGCAGCTTCTCTCGCCTTGATCCCGGGGAGCTGTTTTTT.

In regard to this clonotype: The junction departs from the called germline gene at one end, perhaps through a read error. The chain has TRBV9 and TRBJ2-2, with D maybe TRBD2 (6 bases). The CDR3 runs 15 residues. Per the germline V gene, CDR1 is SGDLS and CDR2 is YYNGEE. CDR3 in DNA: TGTGTCAGCAGCGTAGACGGGGGTGGGGCCGGGGAGCTGTGTTTT. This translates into CVSSVDGGGAGELCF.

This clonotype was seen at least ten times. Here the CDR3 reads CASGDKGNTEAFF. Written as DNA, the CDR3 is TGTGCCAGCGGGGACAAGGGGAACACTGAAGCTTTCTTT. The chain recombines TRBV2 with TRBJ1-1; possibly TRBD1 for D (6 bases). There are 13 residues in the CDR3. Trimming took 8 bases from V and 1 from J, leaving 11 bases between them. In germline, CDR1 is SNHLY, CDR2 FYNNEI. The entire variable domain, with the rest obtained from reference TRBV2 and TRBJ1-1, is as follows: EPEVTQTPSHQVTQMGQEVILRCVPISNHLYFYWYRQILGQKVEFLVSFYNNEISEKSEIFDDQFSVERPDGSNFTLKIRSTKLEDSAMYFCASGDKGNTEAFFGQGTRLTVV.

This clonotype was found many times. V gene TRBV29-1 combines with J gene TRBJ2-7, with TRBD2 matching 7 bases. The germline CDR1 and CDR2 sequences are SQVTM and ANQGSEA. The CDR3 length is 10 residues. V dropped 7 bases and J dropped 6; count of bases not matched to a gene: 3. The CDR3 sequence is CSALAVEQYF. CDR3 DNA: TGCAGCGCGCTAGCGGTCGAGCAGTACTTC.

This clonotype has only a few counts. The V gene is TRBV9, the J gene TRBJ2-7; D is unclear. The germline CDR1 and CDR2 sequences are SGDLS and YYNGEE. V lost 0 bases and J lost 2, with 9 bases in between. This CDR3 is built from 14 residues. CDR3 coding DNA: TGTGCCAGCAGCGTAGGGGGTCTGGCCTACGAGCAGTACTTC. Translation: CASSVGGLAYEQYF.

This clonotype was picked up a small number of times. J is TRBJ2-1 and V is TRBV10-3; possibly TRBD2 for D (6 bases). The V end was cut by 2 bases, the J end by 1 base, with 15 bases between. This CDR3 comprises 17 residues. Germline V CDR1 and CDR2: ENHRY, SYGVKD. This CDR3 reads CAISEPPKAGSYNEQFF. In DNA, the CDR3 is TGTGCCATCAGTGAGCCTCCTAAGGCGGGATCCTACAATGAGCAGTTCTTC.

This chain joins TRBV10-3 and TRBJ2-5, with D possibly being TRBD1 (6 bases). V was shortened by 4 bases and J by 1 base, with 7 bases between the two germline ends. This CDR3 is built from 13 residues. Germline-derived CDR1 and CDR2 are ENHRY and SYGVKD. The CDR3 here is CAISVDSQETQYF. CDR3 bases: TGTGCCATCAGTGTGGACAGCCAAGAGACCCAGTACTTC.

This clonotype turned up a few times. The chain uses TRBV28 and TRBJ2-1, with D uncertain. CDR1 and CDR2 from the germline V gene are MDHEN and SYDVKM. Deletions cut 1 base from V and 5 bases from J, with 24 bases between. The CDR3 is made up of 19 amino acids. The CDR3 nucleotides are TGTGCCAGCAGTTTATTTACAGCACGGAGACATCCTACCCACAATGAGCAGTTCTTC. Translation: CASSLFTARRHPTHNEQFF.

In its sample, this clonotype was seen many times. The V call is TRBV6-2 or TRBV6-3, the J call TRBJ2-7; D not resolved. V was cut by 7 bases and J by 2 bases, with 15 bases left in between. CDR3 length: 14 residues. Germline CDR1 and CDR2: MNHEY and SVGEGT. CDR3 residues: CASTDWQSTYEQYF. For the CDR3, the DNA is TGTGCCAGCACCGACTGGCAATCCACCTACGAGCAGTACTTC.

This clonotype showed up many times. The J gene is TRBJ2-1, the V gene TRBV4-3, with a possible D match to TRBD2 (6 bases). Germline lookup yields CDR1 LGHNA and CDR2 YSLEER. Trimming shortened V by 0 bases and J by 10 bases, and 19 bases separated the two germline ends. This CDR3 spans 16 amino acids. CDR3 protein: CASSQDTNLGAGEQFF. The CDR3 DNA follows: TGCGCCAGCAGCCAAGATACCAACCTTGGTGCGGGGGAGCAGTTCTTC.

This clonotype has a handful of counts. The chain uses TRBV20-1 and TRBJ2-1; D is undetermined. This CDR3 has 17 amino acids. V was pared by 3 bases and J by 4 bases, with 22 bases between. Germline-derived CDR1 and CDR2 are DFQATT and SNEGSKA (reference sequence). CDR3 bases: TGCAGTGCTAGGTTTGGTGGTGGGCGAGCGCCTTACAATGAGCAGTTCTTC. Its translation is CSARFGGGRAPYNEQFF.

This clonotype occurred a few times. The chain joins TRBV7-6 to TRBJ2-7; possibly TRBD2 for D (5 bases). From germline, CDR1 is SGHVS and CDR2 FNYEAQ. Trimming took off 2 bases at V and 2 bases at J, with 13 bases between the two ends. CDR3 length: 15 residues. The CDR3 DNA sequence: TGTGCCAGCAGCTTATTAGTGGGAGAGGCCTACGAGCAGTACTTC. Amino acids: CASSLLVGEAYEQYF.

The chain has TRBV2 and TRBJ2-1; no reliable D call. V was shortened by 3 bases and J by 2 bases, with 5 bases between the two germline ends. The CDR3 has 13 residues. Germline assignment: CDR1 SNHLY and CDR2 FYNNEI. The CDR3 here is CASSDGAYNEQFF. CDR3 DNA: TGTGCCAGCAGTGATGGGGCCTACAATGAGCAGTTCTTC. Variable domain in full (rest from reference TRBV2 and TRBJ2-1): EPEVTQTPSHQVTQMGQEVILRCVPISNHLYFYWYRQILGQKVEFLVSFYNNEISEKSEIFDDQFSVERPDGSNFTLKIRSTKLEDSAMYFCASSDGAYNEQFFGPGTRLTVL.

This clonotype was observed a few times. CDR3 residues: CASSREQGIQEKLFF. In DNA form, the CDR3 reads TGTGCCAGCAGTAGGGAACAGGGGATACAAGAAAAACTGTTTTTT. This chain joins TRBV27 and TRBJ1-4, with TRBD1 matching over 7 bases. Germline-derived CDR1 and CDR2 are MNHEY and SMNVEV (reference sequence). The junction had 11 bases not matched to a gene; V was cut back by 5 bases and J by 8 bases. The CDR3 contains 15 residues.

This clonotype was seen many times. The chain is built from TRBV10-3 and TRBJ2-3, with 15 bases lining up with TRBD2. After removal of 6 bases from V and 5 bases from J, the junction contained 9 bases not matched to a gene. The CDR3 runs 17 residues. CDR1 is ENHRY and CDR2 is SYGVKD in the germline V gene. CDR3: CAIRDWGLAGGGDTQYF. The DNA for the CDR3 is TGTGCCATCAGGGACTGGGGACTAGCGGGAGGAGGAGATACGCAGTATTTT.

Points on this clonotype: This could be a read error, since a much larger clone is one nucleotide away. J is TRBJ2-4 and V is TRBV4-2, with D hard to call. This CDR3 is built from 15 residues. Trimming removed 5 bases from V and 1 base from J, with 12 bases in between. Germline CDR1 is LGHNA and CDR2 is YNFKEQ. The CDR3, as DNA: TGTGCCAGCAGCGCCTTCATAGGGGCCAAAAACATTCAGTACTTC. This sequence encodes CASSAFIGAKNIQYF.

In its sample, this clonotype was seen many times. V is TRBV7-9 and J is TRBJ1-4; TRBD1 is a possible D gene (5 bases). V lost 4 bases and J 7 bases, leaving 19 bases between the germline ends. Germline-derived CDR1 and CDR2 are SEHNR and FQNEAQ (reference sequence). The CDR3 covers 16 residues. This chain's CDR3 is CASSSLGPGRGEKLFF. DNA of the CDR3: TGTGCCAGCAGCTCATTGGGACCAGGGCGAGGTGAAAAACTGTTTTTT.

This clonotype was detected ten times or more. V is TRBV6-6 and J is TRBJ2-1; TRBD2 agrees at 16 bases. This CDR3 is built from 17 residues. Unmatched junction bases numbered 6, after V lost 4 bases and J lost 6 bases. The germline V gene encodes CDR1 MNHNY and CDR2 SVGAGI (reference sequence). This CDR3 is CASSSGLAGGPRNEQFF. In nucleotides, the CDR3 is TGTGCCAGCAGTTCGGGACTAGCGGGAGGGCCTCGCAATGAGCAGTTCTTC.